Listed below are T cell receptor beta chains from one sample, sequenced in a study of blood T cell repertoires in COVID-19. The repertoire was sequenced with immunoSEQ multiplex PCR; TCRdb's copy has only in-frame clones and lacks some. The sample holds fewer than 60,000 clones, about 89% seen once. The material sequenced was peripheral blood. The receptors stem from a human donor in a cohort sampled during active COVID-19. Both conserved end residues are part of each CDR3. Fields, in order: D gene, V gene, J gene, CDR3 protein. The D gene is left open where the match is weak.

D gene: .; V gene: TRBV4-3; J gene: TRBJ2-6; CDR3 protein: CASSQEARSTGANVLTF
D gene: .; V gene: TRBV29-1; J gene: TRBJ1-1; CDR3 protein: CSVGGRSTEAFF
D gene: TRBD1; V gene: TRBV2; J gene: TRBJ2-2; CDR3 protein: CASSEAPQGAGELFF
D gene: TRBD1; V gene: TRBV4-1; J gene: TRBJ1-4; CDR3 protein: CASSQVGGANEKLFF
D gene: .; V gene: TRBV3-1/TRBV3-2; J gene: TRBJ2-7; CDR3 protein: CASRRGGATYEQYF
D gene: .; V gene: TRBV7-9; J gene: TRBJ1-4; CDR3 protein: CASQPGGEKLFF
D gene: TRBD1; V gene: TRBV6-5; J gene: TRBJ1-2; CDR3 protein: CASSPGTAKFYGYTF
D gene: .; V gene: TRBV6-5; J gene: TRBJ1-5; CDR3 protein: CASSYSRPGYSFPQHF
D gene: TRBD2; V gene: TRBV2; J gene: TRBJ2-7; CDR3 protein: CASSEGAGGYEQYF
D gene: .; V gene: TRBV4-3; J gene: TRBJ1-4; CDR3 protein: CASSQDGGTANEKLFF
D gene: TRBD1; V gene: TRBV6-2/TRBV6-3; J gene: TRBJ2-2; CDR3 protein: CASRPPGQENTGELFF
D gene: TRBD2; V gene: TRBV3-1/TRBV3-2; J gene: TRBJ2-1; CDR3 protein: CASSQNGAGGRNEQFF
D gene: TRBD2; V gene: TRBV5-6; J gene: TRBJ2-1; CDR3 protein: CASSSGLAGGEQFF
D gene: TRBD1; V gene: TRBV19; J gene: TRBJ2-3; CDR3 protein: CASTDAGGEWVKQYF
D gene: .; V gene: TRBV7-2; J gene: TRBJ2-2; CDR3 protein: CASSLVWTPNTGELFF
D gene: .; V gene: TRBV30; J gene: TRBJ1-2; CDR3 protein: CAWSAAGGQGYTF
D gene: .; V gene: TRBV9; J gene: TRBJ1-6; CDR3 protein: CASSLKAGGGDSPLHF
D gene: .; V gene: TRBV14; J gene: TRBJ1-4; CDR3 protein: CASSPQTLGGEKLFF
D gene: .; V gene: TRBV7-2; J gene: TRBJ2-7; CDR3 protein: CASSVQGEQYF
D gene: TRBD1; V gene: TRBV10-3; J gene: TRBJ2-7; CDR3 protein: CAIRDRAYEQYF
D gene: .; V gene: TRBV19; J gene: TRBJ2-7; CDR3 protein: CASSQGGPSYEQYF
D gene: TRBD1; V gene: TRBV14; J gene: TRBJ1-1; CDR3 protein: CASSRTGLEAFF
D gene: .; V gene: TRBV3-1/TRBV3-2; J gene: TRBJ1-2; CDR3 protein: CASSQEAGALSNYGYTF
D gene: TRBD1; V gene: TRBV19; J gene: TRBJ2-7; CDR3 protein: CASSLPTGGVHYEQYF
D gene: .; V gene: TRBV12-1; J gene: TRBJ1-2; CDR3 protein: CASNEPRGETGGGGYTF
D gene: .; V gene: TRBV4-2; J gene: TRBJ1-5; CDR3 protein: CASSQGSGGPDNQPQHF
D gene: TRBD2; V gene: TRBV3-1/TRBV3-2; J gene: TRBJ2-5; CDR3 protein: CASSQGSGGAWETQYF
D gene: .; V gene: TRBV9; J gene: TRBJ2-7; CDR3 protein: CASSVEEHHEQYF
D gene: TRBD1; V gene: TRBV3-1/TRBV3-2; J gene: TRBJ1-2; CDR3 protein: CASSQVRQGSNYGYTF
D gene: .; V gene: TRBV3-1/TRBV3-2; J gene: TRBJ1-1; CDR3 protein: CASSQSAVMNTEAFF
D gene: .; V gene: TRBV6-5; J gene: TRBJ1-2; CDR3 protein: CASSYSSQRGPYGYTF
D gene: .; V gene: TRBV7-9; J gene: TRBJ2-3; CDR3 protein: CASSLAGGPTDTQYF
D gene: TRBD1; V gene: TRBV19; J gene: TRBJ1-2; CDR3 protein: CASSPRQGGYTF
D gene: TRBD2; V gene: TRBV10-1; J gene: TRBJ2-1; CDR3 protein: CASSDPGGIYNEQFF
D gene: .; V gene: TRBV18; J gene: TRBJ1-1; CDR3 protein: CASSAQGARNTEAFF
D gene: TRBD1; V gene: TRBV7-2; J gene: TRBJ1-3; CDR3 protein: CASSLTGGGGNTIYF
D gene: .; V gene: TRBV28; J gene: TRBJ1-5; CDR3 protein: CASSLRQGPFQPQHF
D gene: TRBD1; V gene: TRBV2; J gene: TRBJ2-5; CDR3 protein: CASSQQGRSETQYF
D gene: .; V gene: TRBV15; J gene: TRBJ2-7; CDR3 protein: CATSRDIRESEQYF
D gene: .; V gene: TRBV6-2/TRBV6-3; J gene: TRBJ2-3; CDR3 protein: CASSYIPTLTDTQYF
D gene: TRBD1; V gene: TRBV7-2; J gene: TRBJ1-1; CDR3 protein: CASSLRQGRITEAFF
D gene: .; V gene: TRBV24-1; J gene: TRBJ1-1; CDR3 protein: CATSGGGDMNTEAFF
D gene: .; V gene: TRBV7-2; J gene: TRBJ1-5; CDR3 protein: CASSLLTANNQPQHF
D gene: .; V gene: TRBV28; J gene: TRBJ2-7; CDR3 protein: CASSLAAAGSYEQYF
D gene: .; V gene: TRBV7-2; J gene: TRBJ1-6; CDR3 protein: CASSPQGPGSPLHF
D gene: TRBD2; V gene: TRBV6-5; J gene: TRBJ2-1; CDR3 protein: CASRISGGIYNEQFF
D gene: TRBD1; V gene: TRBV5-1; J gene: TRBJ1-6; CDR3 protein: CASSFTGERSPLHF
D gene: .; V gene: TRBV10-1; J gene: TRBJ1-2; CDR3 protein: CASSVTQIRGFNRPKSLPYGYTF
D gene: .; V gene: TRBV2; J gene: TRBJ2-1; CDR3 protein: CASRDRGSYNEQFF
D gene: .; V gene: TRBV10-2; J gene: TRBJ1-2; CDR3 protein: CATLKGALYGYTF
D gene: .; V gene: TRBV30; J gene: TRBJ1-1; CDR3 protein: CAWSTGMSTEAFF